This T cell receptor beta chain originates from a study of blood T cell repertoires in COVID-19. At the level of the study: There were acute and convalescent COVID-19 samples, and they came from the United States, Italy and Spain. From T cells, B-cell-depleted T cells, or PBMCs came the material, which was cDNA or gDNA.

Original analysis: The assay estimated nucleated cells by amplifying reference gene primers. Measured with immunoSEQ multiplex PCR; TCRdb has only the in-frame clones, and not every one. Clonal size and the V and J genes are those of that table, whereas D and trimming came from the DNA. The repertoire holds about 110,000 clones, with over 75% as singletons. The J segment lost 4 bases and the V segment lost 3 bases, leaving 9 bases of the junction unmatched. The CDR3 covers 16 residues. CDR1 SGHRS and CDR2 YFSETQ come from the germline V gene. Sequencing was done on a sample of peripheral blood. The rearrangement links TRBV5-1 to TRBJ2-5; the match to TRBD1 covers 10 bases. The TCR comes from a human donor in a cohort sampled during active COVID-19. CDR3 sequence (DNA): TGCGCCAGCAGCTGGGGACAGGGGAGGTTCAGAGAGACCCAGTACTTC. Translating it yields CASSWGQGRFRETQYF.